This T cell receptor (beta chain) was obtained from a study of blood T cell repertoires in COVID-19. For the study at large: Samples of COVID-19 (acute and convalescent) were obtained from the United States, Italy and Spain. PBMCs, B-cell-depleted T cells, or T cells were the source of the cDNA or gDNA that made up the material.

In germline, CDR1 is MDHEN, CDR2 SYDVKM. The V gene end was trimmed by 6 bases and the J gene end by 5 bases; junction bases not matched to a gene: 6. CDR3 size: 15 residues. The authors' processing: Estimated nucleated cell counts came from reference gene primer amplification. Profiled with immunoSEQ multiplex PCR; TCRdb holds only in-frame clones, not every one. V and J calls and clone size are those listed in that table; D and trimming were worked out from the DNA. The top ten clones hold 14% of a sample with some 40,000 clones, around 84% of them seen once. The chain has TRBV28 and TRBJ1-5, with TRBD1 matching 11 bases. The TCR originated in a man aged 50 to 59 with active or convalescent COVID-19. Specimen: peripheral blood. The CDR3 nucleotides read TGTGCCAGCAGCTCGGACAGGGGGCTCGATCAGCCCCAGCATTTT. Translation: CASSSDRGLDQPQHF.